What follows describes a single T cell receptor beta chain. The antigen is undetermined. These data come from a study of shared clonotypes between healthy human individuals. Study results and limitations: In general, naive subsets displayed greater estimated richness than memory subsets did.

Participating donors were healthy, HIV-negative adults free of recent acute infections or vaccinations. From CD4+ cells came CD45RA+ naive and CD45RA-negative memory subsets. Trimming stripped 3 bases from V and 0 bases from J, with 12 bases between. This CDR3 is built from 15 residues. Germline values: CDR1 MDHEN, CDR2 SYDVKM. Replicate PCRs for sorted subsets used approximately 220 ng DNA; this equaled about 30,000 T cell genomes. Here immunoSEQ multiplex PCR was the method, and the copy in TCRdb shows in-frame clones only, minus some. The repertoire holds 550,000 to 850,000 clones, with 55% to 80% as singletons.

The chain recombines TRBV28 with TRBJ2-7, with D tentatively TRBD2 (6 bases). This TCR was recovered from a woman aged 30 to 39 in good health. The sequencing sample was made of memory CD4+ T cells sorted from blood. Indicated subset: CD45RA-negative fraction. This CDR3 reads CASSFSGLASYEQYF. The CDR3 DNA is TGTGCCAGCAGTTTTTCGGGACTGGCCTCCTACGAGCAGTACTTC. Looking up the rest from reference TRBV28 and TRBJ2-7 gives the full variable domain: DVKVTQSSRYLVKRTGEKVFLECVQDMDHENMFWYRQDPGLGLRLIYFSYDVKMKEKGDIPEGYSVSREKKERFSLILESASTNQTSMYLCASSFSGLASYEQYFGPGTRLTVT.